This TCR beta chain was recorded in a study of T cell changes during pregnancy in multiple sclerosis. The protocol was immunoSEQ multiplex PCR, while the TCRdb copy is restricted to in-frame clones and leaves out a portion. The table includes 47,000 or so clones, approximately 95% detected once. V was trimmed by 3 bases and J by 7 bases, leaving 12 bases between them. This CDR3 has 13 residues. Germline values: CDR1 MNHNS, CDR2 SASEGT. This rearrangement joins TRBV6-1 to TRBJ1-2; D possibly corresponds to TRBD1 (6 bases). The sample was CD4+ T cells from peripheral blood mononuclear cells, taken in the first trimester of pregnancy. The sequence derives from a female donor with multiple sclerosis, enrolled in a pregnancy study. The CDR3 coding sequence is TGTGCCAGCAGTGACACGTCGGACAGTGGCTACACCTTC. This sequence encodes CASSDTSDSGYTF.